Presented here are 27 T cell receptor beta chains from one specimen sequenced in a study of blood T cell repertoires in COVID-19. Measured with immunoSEQ multiplex PCR; TCRdb has only the in-frame clones, and not every one. The sample lists about 370,000 clones; roughly 90% were seen once. The sample consisted of PBMCs or T cells enriched from blood (not recorded which). These receptor sequences come from a woman aged 40 to 50 who had been exposed to COVID-19.

The V call is TRBV7-3, the J call TRBJ2-5; a possible D gene is TRBD2 (7 bases). V dropped 5 bases and J dropped 5 bases, with 12 bases sitting between them. CDR3 size: 13 residues. Germline V lookup: CDR1 SGHTA, CDR2 FQGTGA. The CDR3: CASSRGALETQYF. CDR3 DNA: TGTGCCAGCAGCCGGGGGGCCCTTGAGACCCAGTACTTC.

This chain joins TRBV5-6 and TRBJ1-6, with 7 bases identical to TRBD1. Trimming took 4 bases from V and 7 from J; bases not matched to a gene: 5. The CDR3 runs 14 residues. The germline V gene has CDR1 SGHDT and CDR2 YYEEEE. Here the CDR3 DNA reads TGTGCCAGCAGCGGATGGACAGGAAATTCACCCCTCCACTTT. Its translation: CASSGWTGNSPLHF.

The chain couples TRBV30 to TRBJ2-7, with no clear D. This CDR3 contains 12 residues. V lost 6 bases and J lost 3, with 12 bases in between. Germline CDR1 GTSNPN, CDR2 SVGIG (reference sequence). DNA for the CDR3: TGTGCCTGTTTGGGCCCAAACTACGAGCAGTACTTC. It translates to CACLGPNYEQYF.

On this clone itself: Different DNA sequences within this sample yield the same CDR3. This chain links TRBV11-3 with TRBJ2-2; 7 bases are a match to TRBD1. Trimming took 1 base from V and 1 from J; bases not matched to a gene: 0. Germline V CDR1 and CDR2: SGHNT, YENEEA. This CDR3 is built from 15 residues. CDR3: CASSLGQGNTGELFF. CDR3 in DNA: TGTGCCAGCAGCTTAGGACAGGGGAACACCGGGGAGCTGTTTTTT.

The genes are TRBV7-9 and TRBJ2-1, with 9 bases aligning to TRBD2. The CDR3 spans 16 residues. Germline V gene data show CDR1 as SEHNR and CDR2 as FQNEAQ (reference sequence). With V trimmed by 4 bases and J by 3 bases, 7 bases remained unmatched. This CDR3 is CASSSSLAGDYNEQFF. CDR3 sequence (DNA): TGTGCCAGCAGCTCAAGTTTAGCGGGAGACTACAATGAGCAGTTCTTC.

This clone was observed a handful of times. This rearrangement joins TRBV3-1 (or the pseudogene TRBV3-2) to TRBJ2-1, with 7 bases matching TRBD1. The V segment lost 0 bases and the J segment 4 bases; nucleotides outside the gene matches: 9. CDR1 and CDR2 from the germline V gene are LGHDT and YNNKEL (reference sequence). This CDR3 is 17 amino acids long. The chain's CDR3 is CASSQDRRTGSYNEQFF. The CDR3 region has the DNA TGTGCCAGCAGCCAAGATCGTCGGACAGGATCTTACAATGAGCAGTTCTTC.

The chain is built from TRBV30 and TRBJ1-2; 9 bases are a match to TRBD1. Germline V lookup: CDR1 GTSNPN, CDR2 SVGIG (reference sequence). There are 15 residues in the CDR3. V trimming: 0 bases; J trimming: 8 bases; junction bases outside the gene matches: 10. CDR3 DNA sequence: TGTGCCTGGAGTGTACAGGGGGCGCGAGTAAGGGGCTACACCTTC. As protein: CAWSVQGARVRGYTF.

The chain carries TRBV5-5 and TRBJ1-6, with D possibly TRBD1 on 5 matching bases. The germline gives CDR1 SGHKS, CDR2 YYEKEE (reference sequence). Deletions cut 0 bases from V and 7 bases from J, with 11 bases between. The CDR3 consists of 15 residues. The CDR3 nucleotides read TGTGCCAGCAGCTTGGTTACGGGGGAAAATTCACCCCTCCACTTT. Its protein product is CASSLVTGENSPLHF.

This clone has just a few counts. The chain combines TRBV27 with TRBJ2-7; D not resolved. CDR3 length: 14 residues. The ends were cut back, 2 bases at V and 5 bases at J, with 13 bases in the middle. CDR1 and CDR2 (germline): MNHEY, SMNVEV (reference sequence). The CDR3 DNA is TGTGCCAGCAGTTTAAAGTGGGCTGCCCACGAGCAGTACTTC. As protein: CASSLKWAAHEQYF.

The J gene is TRBJ2-7, the V gene TRBV7-2; 11 positions agree with TRBD1. The CDR3 totals 15 residues. CDR1 is SGHTA and CDR2 is FQGNSA in the germline V gene. Trimming at V came to 1 base and at J to 6 bases, leaving 5 bases not matched to a gene. The CDR3 loop is CASSLGVGTGGEQYF. The CDR3 DNA sequence: TGTGCCAGCAGCTTAGGCGTAGGGACAGGGGGCGAGCAGTACTTC.

The J gene is TRBJ1-1, the V gene TRBV5-5; possible D gene TRBD1, 5 bases. This CDR3 comprises 16 residues. The V end lost 4 bases, the J end lost 2 bases, and 18 bases lay between the germline ends. The germline V gene has CDR1 SGHKS and CDR2 YYEKEE (reference sequence). The CDR3 is CASSRGYVGPNTEAFF. The CDR3, as DNA: TGTGCCAGCAGCCGTGGTTATGTGGGGCCCAACACTGAAGCTTTCTTT.

This clone was observed a single time. This sequence joins TRBV7-9 and TRBJ2-7; a weak D match, TRBD1 (6 bases). Germline-derived CDR1 and CDR2 are SEHNR and FQNEAQ (reference sequence). The CDR3 is made up of 15 amino acids. Trimming shortened V by 4 bases and J by 5 bases, and 18 bases separated the two germline ends. CDR3 region: CASSWGQGGLNEQYF. The CDR3, as DNA: TGTGCCAGCAGCTGGGGGCAAGGGGGTCTGAACGAGCAGTACTTC.

This clone was seen once. The chain is built from TRBV2 and TRBJ2-3; TRBD1 matches at 7 bases. This CDR3 has 14 amino acids. Losses at the gene ends were 9 bases for V and 2 bases for J; bases not matched to a gene: 8. Germline CDR1 is SNHLY and CDR2 is FYNNEI. CDR3 amino acids: CASVYRGNTDTQYF. CDR3 bases: TGTGCCAGTGTGTACAGGGGTAACACAGATACGCAGTATTTT.

The V gene is TRBV9, the J gene TRBJ2-1, with D uncertain. The CDR3 spans 17 residues. Germline V lookup: CDR1 SGDLS, CDR2 YYNGEE. The V and J ends lost 3 bases and 2 bases respectively, with 18 bases between them. Here the CDR3 reads CASSAHLAVNTYNEQFF. The CDR3 nucleotides are TGTGCCAGCAGCGCCCATCTGGCGGTGAATACCTACAATGAGCAGTTCTTC.

The chain links TRBV7-2 to TRBJ1-2, with 7 nucleotides matching TRBD1. Trimming cost V 1 base and J 7 bases; bases outside gene matches: 9. Germline V gene lookup returns CDR1 SGHTA and CDR2 FQGNSA. This CDR3 contains 15 residues. The CDR3 protein is CASSLVPAGGAGYTF. In DNA form, the CDR3 reads TGTGCCAGCAGCTTAGTTCCGGCAGGGGGTGCTGGCTACACCTTC.

The chain has TRBV19 and TRBJ2-3; TRBD1 matches 8 bases. J was trimmed by 5 bases and V by 3 bases; bases with no gene match: 7. Germline CDR1 and CDR2: LNHDA and SQIVND (reference sequence). The CDR3 spans 15 residues. The CDR3: CASSIKGQGVDTQYF. The CDR3 region has the DNA TGTGCCAGTAGTATCAAAGGACAGGGAGTAGATACGCAGTATTTT.

This rearrangement joins TRBV7-9 to TRBJ1-6; D gene unclear. This CDR3 has 15 amino acids. Trimming cost V 5 bases and J 8 bases, with 16 bases left between them. Germline-derived CDR1 and CDR2 are SEHNR and FQNEAQ (reference sequence). CDR3 protein: CASSHRSINDSPLHF. The CDR3, as DNA: TGTGCCAGCAGCCACCGAAGCATAAATGATTCACCCCTCCACTTT.

V usage is TRBV5-1 and J usage is TRBJ2-5; D possibly corresponds to TRBD1 (6 bases). The CDR3 covers 14 residues. Germline CDR1 and CDR2: SGHRS and YFSETQ. Trimming stripped 0 bases from V and 2 bases from J, with 8 bases between. CDR3 region: CASSLGDIQETQYF. The CDR3 DNA sequence: TGCGCCAGCAGCTTGGGGGACATTCAAGAGACCCAGTACTTC.

J is TRBJ1-1 and V is TRBV27; 7 bases are shared with TRBD1. Germline-derived CDR1 and CDR2 are MNHEY and SMNVEV (reference sequence). Unmatched junction bases numbered 6, after V lost 7 bases and J lost 1 base. The CDR3 has 14 amino acids. The CDR3 DNA follows: TGTGCCAGCAAGGCGCAGGGGGGGAACACTGAAGCTTTCTTT. This encodes CASKAQGGNTEAFF.

This clone was found once. The CDR3 is CASTDRISGNTIYF. The CDR3 region has the DNA TGTGCCAGCACTGACAGGATCTCTGGAAACACCATATATTTT. The chain recombines TRBV6-6 with TRBJ1-3; maybe TRBD1 (6 bases). This CDR3 is built from 14 residues. Trimming removed 7 bases at V and 0 bases at J, with 10 bases between. Germline V lookup: CDR1 MNHNY, CDR2 SVGAGI (reference sequence).

The chain is built from TRBV18 and TRBJ2-7; TRBD1 matches 7 bases. Germline V gene sequence: CDR1 KGHSH, CDR2 LQKENI. J gave up 7 bases and V 4 bases, and 10 bases lay outside the gene matches. This CDR3 contains 14 residues. This CDR3 reads CASSLDVQGWEQYF. Written as DNA, the CDR3 is TGTGCCAGCTCACTCGACGTACAGGGGTGGGAGCAGTACTTC.

This clone turned up a few times. The chain couples TRBV4-1 to TRBJ1-5, with 7 positions matching TRBD1. Germline CDR1 and CDR2: MGHRA and YSYEKL. Trimming removed 1 base from V and 7 bases from J; junction bases left unmatched: 7. The CDR3 is 15 residues long. The CDR3: CASSQAGTEEQPQHF. CDR3 DNA: TGCGCCAGCAGCCAAGCCGGGACAGAGGAGCAGCCCCAGCATTTT.

This chain uses TRBV6-5 with TRBJ2-3; D unclear. V was trimmed by 11 bases and J by 0 bases, leaving 15 bases between them. Germline CDR1 is MNHEY and CDR2 is SVGAGI. CDR3 size: 14 residues. The CDR3 region is CAVRPVSSTDTQYF. CDR3 nucleotides: TGTGCCGTCCGTCCGGTATCGAGCACAGATACGCAGTATTTT.

V is TRBV30 and J is TRBJ1-2; 7 bases fit TRBD1. The germline V gene encodes CDR1 GTSNPN and CDR2 SVGIG (reference sequence). The CDR3 loop spans 14 amino acids. CDR3 DNA sequence: TGTGTTTGTCTTCAGAGGGACAGCATCTATGGCTACACCTTC. This sequence encodes CVCLQRDSIYGYTF.

This clone was seen just once. V is TRBV24-1 and J is TRBJ2-5; tentatively, D is TRBD1 (5 bases). With 0 bases removed from V and 0 bases from J, the gap between germline ends came to 7 bases. The CDR3 consists of 15 residues. Looked up from germline, CDR1 is KGHDR and CDR2 is SFDVKD. CDR3 region: CATSDLRQNQETQYF. CDR3 coding DNA: TGTGCCACCAGTGATTTGAGACAGAACCAAGAGACCCAGTACTTC.

The chain recombines TRBV10-3 with TRBJ1-1, with D tentatively TRBD1 (6 bases). Germline V lookup: CDR1 ENHRY, CDR2 SYGVKD. The CDR3 has 12 amino acids. V was cut by 10 bases and J by 3 bases, with 12 bases left in between. CDR3 residues: CATRRTDTEAFF. In nucleotides, the CDR3 is TGTGCCACCCGCCGGACAGACACTGAAGCTTTCTTT.

This clone was counted only a few times. The chain employs TRBV6-5 and TRBJ2-6; D is unresolved. CDR1 is MNHEY, CDR2 SVGAGI, per germline. Trimming stripped 9 bases from V and 0 bases from J, with 9 bases between. The CDR3 has 14 amino acids. The CDR3 here is CASSSFSGANVLTF. Here the CDR3 DNA reads TGTGCCAGTAGCTCCTTCTCTGGGGCCAACGTCCTGACTTTC.